Each of the 13 T cell receptor beta chains below was sequenced from the same sample in a study of cytomegalovirus exposure and HLA in healthy donors. PCR involved 60 Vbeta and 13 Jbeta primers. Using immunoSEQ multiplex PCR, the repertoire was profiled, and TCRdb retains in-frame clones only, with some absent. This sample has under 200,000 clones; 80% to 90% occur once, and the top ten carry roughly 0.75%. Sequencing was performed on PBMCs. The receptors shown here come from a woman younger than 30 in good health and CMV-seronegative.

V is TRBV7-6 and J is TRBJ1-5, with TRBD1 identical over 8 bases. This CDR3 comprises 14 residues. The J segment lost 6 bases and the V segment lost 5 bases, leaving 6 bases of the junction unmatched. Germline CDR1 reads SGHVS; CDR2 reads FNYEAQ. CDR3 sequence (DNA): TGTGCCAGCAGCACGGACAGGGTGGGTCAGCCCCAGCATTTT. Protein product: CASSTDRVGQPQHF.

The genes are TRBV27 and TRBJ2-7; D possibly corresponds to TRBD2 (6 bases). The CDR3 spans 15 residues. Germline V gene lookup returns CDR1 MNHEY and CDR2 SMNVEV (reference sequence). V dropped 4 bases and J dropped 4 bases, with 17 bases sitting between them. The CDR3 DNA reads TGTGCCAGCAGTTCGGGACTTCCGGCGCCTTACGAGCAGTACTTC. Translation: CASSSGLPAPYEQYF.

The chain has TRBV12-5 and TRBJ2-1; a possible D gene is TRBD1 (5 bases). V shed 4 bases and J shed 0 bases, with 13 bases lying between them. The CDR3 has 16 amino acids. Per the germline V gene, CDR1 is LGHNT and CDR2 is FRNRAP. The CDR3 protein is CASGSDNRSSYNEQFF. CDR3 DNA sequence: TGTGCTAGTGGTTCGGATAACAGGAGCTCCTACAATGAGCAGTTCTTC.

The chain recombines TRBV28 with TRBJ1-5; D unresolved. This CDR3 is 14 amino acids long. V shed 4 bases and J shed 4 bases, with 11 bases lying between them. Germline assignment: CDR1 MDHEN and CDR2 SYDVKM. In DNA, the CDR3 is TGTGCCAGCAGTTCCCCGACGAGGAATCAGCCCCAGCATTTT. Its translation: CASSSPTRNQPQHF.

The chain links TRBV19 to TRBJ1-2; 7 nucleotides match TRBD1. J was trimmed by 8 bases and V by 8 bases; bases with no gene match: 5. CDR1 is LNHDA and CDR2 is SQIVND in the germline V gene (reference sequence). This CDR3 comprises 11 residues. The chain's CDR3 is CASRQGGGYTF. CDR3 nucleotides: TGTGCCAGTCGACAGGGCGGGGGCTACACCTTC.

The rearrangement joins TRBV4-3 to TRBJ2-5; 9 bases agree with TRBD2. Germline V gene data show CDR1 as LGHNA and CDR2 as YSLEER. CDR3 length equals 15 residues. With V trimmed by 0 bases and J by 5 bases, 4 bases remained unmatched. CDR3 sequence: CASSQEGGRGETQYF. The CDR3 DNA reads TGCGCCAGCAGCCAAGAAGGCGGGAGGGGCGAGACCCAGTACTTC.

V gene TRBV19 combines with J gene TRBJ2-7, with 7 bases lining up with TRBD1. The junction had 5 bases not matched to a gene; V was cut back by 3 bases and J by 3 bases. This CDR3 region has 14 residues. Germline V gives CDR1 LNHDA, CDR2 SQIVND (reference sequence). The CDR3 region has the DNA TGTGCCAGTAGTATTACGGGACAGAGCTACGAGCAGTACTTC. It specifies CASSITGQSYEQYF.

This clone came up a few times. The rearrangement uses TRBV5-4 and TRBJ2-7; 9 bases fit TRBD2. This CDR3 is 16 amino acids long. CDR1 is SGHNT and CDR2 is YYREEE in the germline V gene (reference sequence). J lost 0 bases, V lost 3 bases, and 7 bases had no gene match. CDR3 DNA: TGTGCCAGCAGCTCCCTGGTTAGCGGGGGCTCCTACGAGCAGTACTTC. Translating gives CASSSLVSGGSYEQYF.

The chain uses TRBV28 and TRBJ1-4; 9 bases match TRBD1. CDR1 and CDR2 (germline): MDHEN, SYDVKM. Unmatched junction bases numbered 3, after V lost 1 base and J lost 0 bases. The CDR3 is 17 amino acids. The CDR3 DNA follows: TGTGCCAGCAGTTTATTGGGACAGGGTGCAACTAATGAAAAACTGTTTTTT. The encoded protein is CASSLLGQGATNEKLFF.

This clone was seen only a few times. The chain uses TRBV6-1 and TRBJ1-2; 7 positions agree with TRBD1. The CDR3 extends over 14 amino acids. Germline V gene data show CDR1 as MNHNS and CDR2 as SASEGT. With V trimmed by 3 bases and J by 1 base, 2 bases remained unmatched. The CDR3 coding sequence is TGTGCCAGCAGTGACGGGACAGATAACTATGGCTACACCTTC. It codes for CASSDGTDNYGYTF.

The count of this clone is one. The rearrangement joins TRBV15 to TRBJ1-1; D possibly corresponds to TRBD1 (6 bases). V was clipped by 4 bases and J by 3 bases, with 15 bases between them. This CDR3 has 15 amino acids. CDR1 LNHNV and CDR2 YYDKDF come from the germline V gene (reference sequence). The CDR3 DNA reads as TGTGCCACCAGCAAGGGCAGGGGTGGGTACACTGAAGCTTTCTTT. As protein: CATSKGRGGYTEAFF.

This clone was observed a handful of times. The chain combines TRBV4-3 with TRBJ2-7; perhaps TRBD1 as D (5 bases). The CDR3 has 15 amino acids. Germline V gene data show CDR1 as LGHNA and CDR2 as YSLEER. V was shortened by 0 bases and J by 0 bases, with 9 bases between the two germline ends. This CDR3 reads CASSQDAQGSYEQYF. Here the CDR3 DNA reads TGCGCCAGCAGCCAAGATGCGCAGGGCTCCTACGAGCAGTACTTC.

The V gene is TRBV7-9, the J gene TRBJ2-7, with D possibly TRBD2 on 5 matching bases. The CDR3 has 16 residues. V lost 1 base to trimming and J lost 7 bases, with 20 bases between them. The germline gives CDR1 SEHNR, CDR2 FQNEAQ (reference sequence). CDR3 coding DNA: TGTGCCAGCAGCTTAGAGTTAGTTGGTGCTACGGGGGAGCAGTACTTC. Translated: CASSLELVGATGEQYF.